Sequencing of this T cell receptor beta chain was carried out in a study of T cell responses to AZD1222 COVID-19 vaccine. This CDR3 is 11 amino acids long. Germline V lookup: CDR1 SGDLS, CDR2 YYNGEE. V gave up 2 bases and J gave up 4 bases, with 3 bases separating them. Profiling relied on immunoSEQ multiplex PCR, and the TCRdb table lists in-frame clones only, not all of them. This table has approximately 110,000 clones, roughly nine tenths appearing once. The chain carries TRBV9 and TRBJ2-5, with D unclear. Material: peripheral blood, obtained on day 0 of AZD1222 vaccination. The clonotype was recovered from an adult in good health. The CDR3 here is CASSVSETQYF. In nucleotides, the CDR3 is TGTGCCAGCAGCGTCTCAGAGACCCAGTACTTC.